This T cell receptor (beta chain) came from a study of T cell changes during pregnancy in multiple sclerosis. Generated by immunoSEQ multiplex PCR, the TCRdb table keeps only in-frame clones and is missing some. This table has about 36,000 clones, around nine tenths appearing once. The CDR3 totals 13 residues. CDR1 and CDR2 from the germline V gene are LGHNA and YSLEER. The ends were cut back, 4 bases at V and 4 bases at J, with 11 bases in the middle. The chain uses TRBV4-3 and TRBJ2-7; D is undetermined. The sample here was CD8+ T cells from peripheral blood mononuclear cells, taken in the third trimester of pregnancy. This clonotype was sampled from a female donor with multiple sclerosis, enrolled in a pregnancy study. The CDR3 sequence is CASSPGRHYEQYF. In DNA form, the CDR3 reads TGCGCCAGCAGCCCTGGCCGTCATTACGAGCAGTACTTC.